This paragraph reports one T cell receptor beta chain. Its antigen is unidentified. This entry belongs to a study of blood T cells in healthy people across ages. General study results and limits: The percentage of naive T cells correlated strongly with TCR beta diversity. There was no known CMV status for donors, so expanded clonotype changes were possibly confounded.

The second PCR ran roughly 6 to 11 cycles with a sample-barcoded 5' primer and J-beta primers. TCRdb reprocessed the 5' RACE reads with MiXCR, giving one entry per CDR3 protein. Altogether hundreds of thousands of distinct CDR3 sequences are present, around 46% being singletons, with the ten largest covering approximately 22%. Sequences were obtained from blood. This TCR came from a woman aged 60-75 years in good health.

Here the CDR3 DNA reads TGTGCCAGCAGCCACCGAGGGGGGTCTCAGGACACCGGGGAGCTGTTTTTT. It yields the protein CASSHRGGSQDTGELFF. V is TRBV3-1 and J is TRBJ2-2; D may match TRBD1 or TRBD2 (6 bases each). The CDR3 is made up of 17 amino acids. From germline, CDR1 is LGHDT and CDR2 YNNKEL (reference sequence). Trimming took 3 bases from V and 3 from J, leaving 17 bases between them.